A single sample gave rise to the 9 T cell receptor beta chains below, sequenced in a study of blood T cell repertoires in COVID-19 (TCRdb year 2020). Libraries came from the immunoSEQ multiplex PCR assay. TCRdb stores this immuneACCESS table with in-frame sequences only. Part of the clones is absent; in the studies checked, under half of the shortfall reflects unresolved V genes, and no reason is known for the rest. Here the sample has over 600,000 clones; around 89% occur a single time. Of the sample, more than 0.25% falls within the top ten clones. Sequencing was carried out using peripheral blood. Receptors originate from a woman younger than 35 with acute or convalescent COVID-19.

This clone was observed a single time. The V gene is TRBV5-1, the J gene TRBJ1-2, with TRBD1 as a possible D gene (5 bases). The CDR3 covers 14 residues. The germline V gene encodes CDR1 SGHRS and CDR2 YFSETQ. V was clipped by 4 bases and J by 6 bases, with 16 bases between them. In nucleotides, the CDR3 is TGCGCCAGCAGCCGGGGAGGGGAGTTTCATGGCTACACCTTC. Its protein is CASSRGGEFHGYTF.

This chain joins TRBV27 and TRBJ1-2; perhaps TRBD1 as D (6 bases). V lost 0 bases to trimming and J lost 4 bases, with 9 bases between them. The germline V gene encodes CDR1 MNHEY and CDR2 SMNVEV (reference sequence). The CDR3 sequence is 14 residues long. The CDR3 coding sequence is TGTGCCAGCAGTTTATCCGGGACAATCTATGGCTACACCTTC. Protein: CASSLSGTIYGYTF.

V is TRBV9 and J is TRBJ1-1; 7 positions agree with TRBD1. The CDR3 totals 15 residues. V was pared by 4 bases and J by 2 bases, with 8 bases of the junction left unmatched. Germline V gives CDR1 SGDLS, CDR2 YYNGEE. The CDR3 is CASSPRDSGNTEAFF. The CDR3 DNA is TGTGCCAGCAGCCCCCGGGACAGTGGAAACACTGAAGCTTTCTTT.

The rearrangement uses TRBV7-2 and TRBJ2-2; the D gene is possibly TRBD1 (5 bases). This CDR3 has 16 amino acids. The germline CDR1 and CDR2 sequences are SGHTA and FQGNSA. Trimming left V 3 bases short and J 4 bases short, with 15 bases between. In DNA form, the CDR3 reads TGTGCCAGCAGCTTTTTTAGGGGATCGGGCACCGGGGAGCTGTTTTTT. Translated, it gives CASSFFRGSGTGELFF.

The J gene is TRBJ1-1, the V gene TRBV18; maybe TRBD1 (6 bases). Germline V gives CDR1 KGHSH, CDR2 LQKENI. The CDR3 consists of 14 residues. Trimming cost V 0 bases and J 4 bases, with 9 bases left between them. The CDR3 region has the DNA TGTGCCAGCTCACCACCGAGGGACACCACTGAAGCTTTCTTT. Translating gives CASSPPRDTTEAFF. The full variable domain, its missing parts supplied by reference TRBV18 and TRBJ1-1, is NAGVMQNPRHLVRRRGQEARLRCSPMKGHSHVYWYRQLPEEGLKFMVYLQKENIIDESGMPKERFSAEFPKEGPSILRIQQVVRGDSAAYFCASSPPRDTTEAFFGQGTRLTVV.

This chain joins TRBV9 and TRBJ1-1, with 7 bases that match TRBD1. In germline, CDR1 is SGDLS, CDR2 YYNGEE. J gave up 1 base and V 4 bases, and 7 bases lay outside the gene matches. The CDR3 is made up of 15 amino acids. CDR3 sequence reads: CASSSTGLQNTEAFF. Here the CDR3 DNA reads TGTGCCAGCAGCTCGACAGGGTTACAGAACACTGAAGCTTTCTTT.

The CDR3 coding sequence is TGTGCCAGCAGCCCCAAGCGGGGAACTCAGCCCCAGCATTTT. Amino acid sequence: CASSPKRGTQPQHF. The genes are TRBV11-2 and TRBJ1-5; no definite D call. V lost 5 bases, J lost 6 bases, and 14 bases lay in between. Germline V gene lookup returns CDR1 SGHAT and CDR2 FQNNGV. The length of the CDR3 is 14 residues. The full variable domain, rest sourced from reference TRBV11-2 and TRBJ1-5, is EAGVAQSPRYKIIEKRQSVAFWCNPISGHATLYWYQQILGQGPKLLIQFQNNGVVDDSQLPKDRFSAERLKGVDSTLKIQPAKLEDSAVYLCASSPKRGTQPQHFGDGTRLSIL.

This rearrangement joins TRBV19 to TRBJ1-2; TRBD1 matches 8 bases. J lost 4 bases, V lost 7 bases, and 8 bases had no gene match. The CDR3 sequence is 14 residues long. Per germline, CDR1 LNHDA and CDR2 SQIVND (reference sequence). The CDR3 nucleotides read TGTGCCAGTAATCCAACCGGGACAGGCTATGGCTACACCTTC. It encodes CASNPTGTGYGYTF.

The CDR3 region has the DNA TGTGCCAGCAGTGACTCCGGACTAGCAATGATCAATGAGCAGTTCTTC. Translation: CASSDSGLAMINEQFF. V usage is TRBV6-4 and J usage is TRBJ2-1; TRBD2 aligns across 8 bases. Germline assignment: CDR1 MRHNA and CDR2 SNTAGT. V dropped 0 bases and J dropped 6; count of bases not matched to a gene: 7. The CDR3 totals 16 residues.